The rows below give T cell receptor beta chains drawn from one sample of a study of shared clonotypes between healthy human individuals. The assay was immunoSEQ multiplex PCR, and TCRdb's table has in-frame clones only and misses some. The profile shows 600,000 or so clones, 85% to 95% of them singletons. Sequenced material: naive CD8+ T cells sorted from blood. The source of these receptors is a woman in her twenties or thirties in good health. The CDR3 runs from the conserved cysteine through the conserved F or W. D genes are given only for firm matches. Size is stated for part of the rows, as once, few or many counts, or as a class when the clone is expanded.

j_call: TRBJ2-1
d_call: TRBD2
clone_size: once
v_call: TRBV28
cdr3_nt: TGTGCCAGCCGCCGGTGGCGGGAGGGGACGGACAATGAGCAGTTCTTC
cdr3_aa: CASRRWREGTDNEQFF

j_call: TRBJ2-7
d_call: -
clone_size: -
v_call: TRBV27
cdr3_nt: TGTGCCAGCAGTTTCTCTTGGGGCGGGATCGACGAGCAGTACTTC
cdr3_aa: CASSFSWGGIDEQYF

j_call: TRBJ2-7
d_call: TRBD2
clone_size: -
v_call: TRBV5-4
cdr3_nt: TGTGCCAGCAGCTTGAGAGTTGCGGGAGGCTACGAGCAGTACTTC
cdr3_aa: CASSLRVAGGYEQYF

j_call: TRBJ2-7
d_call: -
clone_size: -
v_call: TRBV6-1
cdr3_nt: TGTGCCAGCAGGTGGGACGTCGGGGCCTACGAGCAGTACTTC
cdr3_aa: CASRWDVGAYEQYF

j_call: TRBJ1-6
d_call: -
clone_size: -
v_call: TRBV6-5
cdr3_nt: TGTGCCAGCAGTTACTCGAGCGGGGGGAGTTCACCCCTCCACTTT
cdr3_aa: CASSYSSGGSSPLHF

j_call: TRBJ2-7
d_call: TRBD2
clone_size: -
v_call: TRBV7-9
cdr3_nt: TGTGCCAGCAGCCCCTCGACTAGCGCCTACGAGCAGTACTTC
cdr3_aa: CASSPSTSAYEQYF

j_call: TRBJ2-7
d_call: TRBD2
clone_size: -
v_call: TRBV18
cdr3_nt: TGTGCCAGCTCCCCCGGGACTAGCGGGAGGTCGGCGACCTACGAGCAGTACTTC
cdr3_aa: CASSPGTSGRSATYEQYF

j_call: TRBJ2-7
d_call: -
clone_size: -
v_call: TRBV4-2
cdr3_nt: TGTGCCAGCAGCCAGGATGGACCGGGATCGTTCTCCTACGAGCAGTACTTC
cdr3_aa: CASSQDGPGSFSYEQYF

j_call: TRBJ1-4
d_call: -
clone_size: -
v_call: TRBV28
cdr3_nt: TGTGCCAGCAGTCCATTCGAAAAACTGTTTTTT
cdr3_aa: CASSPFEKLFF

j_call: TRBJ2-7
d_call: -
clone_size: once
v_call: TRBV4-1
cdr3_nt: TGCGCCAGCAGCCAGGGGGTAGCTCTGGTCGGGAGTGTTTACGAGCAGTACTTC
cdr3_aa: CASSQGVALVGSVYEQYF

j_call: TRBJ2-2
d_call: -
clone_size: -
v_call: TRBV13
cdr3_nt: TGTGCCAGCAGCTGGGGGAACACCGGGGAGCTGTTTTTT
cdr3_aa: CASSWGNTGELFF

j_call: TRBJ2-3
d_call: -
clone_size: -
v_call: TRBV7-2
cdr3_nt: TGTGCCAGCAGCCCCGCGGGGGCTCCAGATACGCAGTATTTT
cdr3_aa: CASSPAGAPDTQYF

j_call: TRBJ1-4
d_call: TRBD1
clone_size: -
v_call: TRBV28
cdr3_nt: TGTGCCAGCAGTTTAGGGACAGACAGGACTAATGAAAAACTGTTTTTT
cdr3_aa: CASSLGTDRTNEKLFF

j_call: TRBJ2-7
d_call: TRBD1
clone_size: -
v_call: TRBV6-5
cdr3_nt: TGTGCCAGCAGTTACTTCGGGACAGGGATCTCCTACGAGCAGTACTTC
cdr3_aa: CASSYFGTGISYEQYF

j_call: TRBJ1-2
d_call: -
clone_size: -
v_call: TRBV28
cdr3_nt: TGTGCCAGCAGCATCCCCGTGCGGGGACACTATGGCTACACCTTC
cdr3_aa: CASSIPVRGHYGYTF

j_call: TRBJ2-1
d_call: TRBD2
clone_size: -
v_call: TRBV19
cdr3_nt: TGTGCCAGTAAAAGACTAGCGGGCTCCTACAATGAGCAGTTCTTC
cdr3_aa: CASKRLAGSYNEQFF

j_call: TRBJ2-1
d_call: TRBD2
clone_size: -
v_call: TRBV10-3
cdr3_nt: TGTGCCATCAGTGAGTCCTTAGGTAGCGGGGACAACAATGAGCAGTTCTTC
cdr3_aa: CAISESLGSGDNNEQFF

j_call: TRBJ2-7
d_call: -
clone_size: -
v_call: TRBV28
cdr3_nt: TGTGCCAGCGGATTGGGGACGGATGCTTACGAGCAGTACTTC
cdr3_aa: CASGLGTDAYEQYF

j_call: TRBJ1-4
d_call: -
clone_size: -
v_call: TRBV29-1
cdr3_nt: TGCAGCGTTGTGCCCAGCCAAAATGAAAAACTGTTTTTT
cdr3_aa: CSVVPSQNEKLFF

j_call: TRBJ2-7
d_call: -
clone_size: once
v_call: TRBV27
cdr3_nt: TGTGCCAGCGGCCCCCTGGACAGACCCTACGAGCAGTACTTC
cdr3_aa: CASGPLDRPYEQYF

j_call: TRBJ2-7
d_call: -
clone_size: -
v_call: TRBV28
cdr3_nt: TGTGCCAGCACCAGGAAAGGGGGTCGGGGCTACGAGCAGTACTTC
cdr3_aa: CASTRKGGRGYEQYF

j_call: TRBJ2-7
d_call: TRBD2
clone_size: -
v_call: TRBV7-7
cdr3_nt: TGTGCCAGCAGCCCCGGGGGGGGAGGATTTAACGAGCAGTACTTC
cdr3_aa: CASSPGGGGFNEQYF

j_call: TRBJ2-7
d_call: -
clone_size: -
v_call: TRBV7-8
cdr3_nt: TGTGCCAGCAGCTTAGGGCTTTGGGAGCAGTACTTC
cdr3_aa: CASSLGLWEQYF

j_call: TRBJ2-7
d_call: TRBD1
clone_size: -
v_call: TRBV15
cdr3_nt: TGTGCCACCAGCACGGCGACAGGGTACGAGCAGTACTTC
cdr3_aa: CATSTATGYEQYF

j_call: TRBJ2-1
d_call: -
clone_size: -
v_call: TRBV6-6
cdr3_nt: TGTGCCAGCAGTCCCTGGGTGGGGGAGCAGTTCTTC
cdr3_aa: CASSPWVGEQFF

j_call: TRBJ1-3
d_call: -
clone_size: -
v_call: TRBV10-2
cdr3_nt: TGCGCCAGCAGTGAGCAATACTCTGGAAACACCATATATTTT
cdr3_aa: CASSEQYSGNTIYF

j_call: TRBJ1-2
d_call: TRBD1
clone_size: -
v_call: TRBV28
cdr3_nt: TGTGCCAGCAGACCTGACAGGGGGCAGTACACCTTC
cdr3_aa: CASRPDRGQYTF

j_call: TRBJ2-1
d_call: TRBD1
clone_size: -
v_call: TRBV19
cdr3_nt: TGTGCCAGTAGTACCGGACAGGGGGCGTGGAATGAGCAGTTCTTC
cdr3_aa: CASSTGQGAWNEQFF

j_call: TRBJ2-7
d_call: -
clone_size: -
v_call: TRBV5-4
cdr3_nt: TGTGCCAGCAGCTCGGACGGGACCACCCTTTCCTCCTACGAGCAGTACTTC
cdr3_aa: CASSSDGTTLSSYEQYF

j_call: TRBJ2-1
d_call: -
clone_size: -
v_call: TRBV29-1
cdr3_nt: TGCAGCGTAGGACTATGGAATGAGCAGTTCTTC
cdr3_aa: CSVGLWNEQFF

j_call: TRBJ2-7
d_call: TRBD2
clone_size: -
v_call: TRBV7-9
cdr3_nt: TGTGCCAGCAGCTTAGAACTAGCGGGAGTCAACGAGCAGTACTTC
cdr3_aa: CASSLELAGVNEQYF

j_call: TRBJ1-1
d_call: -
clone_size: -
v_call: TRBV27
cdr3_nt: TGTGCCAGCAGTTCTCTAGAGGGAGGAGTGGACACTGAAGCTTTCTTT
cdr3_aa: CASSSLEGGVDTEAFF

j_call: TRBJ2-2
d_call: TRBD2
clone_size: -
v_call: TRBV11-1
cdr3_nt: TGTGCCAGCAGCGACACCGGGACTAGCAGCACCGGGGAGCTGTTTTTT
cdr3_aa: CASSDTGTSSTGELFF

j_call: TRBJ1-5
d_call: -
clone_size: -
v_call: TRBV19
cdr3_nt: TGTGCCAGTAGTATTCTTTTCGGCTCTAGCAATCAGCCCCAGCATTTT
cdr3_aa: CASSILFGSSNQPQHF

j_call: TRBJ2-7
d_call: -
clone_size: -
v_call: TRBV29-1
cdr3_nt: TGCAGCGTTGAAGATCTCGGGGTTGGTAACGAGCAGTACTTC
cdr3_aa: CSVEDLGVGNEQYF

j_call: TRBJ2-7
d_call: -
clone_size: -
v_call: TRBV6-1
cdr3_nt: TGTGCCAGTGACTACGAGCAGTACTTC
cdr3_aa: CASDYEQYF

j_call: TRBJ1-1
d_call: -
clone_size: once
v_call: TRBV10-1
cdr3_nt: TGCGCCAGCAGTGAGGTGAACACTGAAGCTTTCTTT
cdr3_aa: CASSEVNTEAFF

j_call: TRBJ2-7
d_call: -
clone_size: -
v_call: TRBV25-1
cdr3_nt: TGTGCCAGCAGTGGCCGGGACACTACCTACGAGCAGTACTTC
cdr3_aa: CASSGRDTTYEQYF

j_call: TRBJ2-2
d_call: -
clone_size: -
v_call: TRBV4-1
cdr3_nt: TGCGCCAGCCGGAGGGGGACCGGGGAGCTGTTTTTT
cdr3_aa: CASRRGTGELFF

j_call: TRBJ2-7
d_call: -
clone_size: once
v_call: TRBV27
cdr3_nt: TGTGCCAGCTCCACAGGGACCTACGAGCAGTACTTC
cdr3_aa: CASSTGTYEQYF

j_call: TRBJ2-5
d_call: -
clone_size: -
v_call: TRBV7-9
cdr3_nt: TGTGCCAGCAGCTTAGTTTCCCGGGACGAGTCGCAAGAGACCCAGTACTTC
cdr3_aa: CASSLVSRDESQETQYF

j_call: TRBJ2-3
d_call: -
clone_size: -
v_call: TRBV27
cdr3_nt: TGTGCCAGCAGTCCCAGACAGGACTGTGAATATTTT
cdr3_aa: CASSPRQDCEYF

j_call: TRBJ2-3
d_call: -
clone_size: -
v_call: TRBV5-1
cdr3_nt: TGCGCCAGCAGCATATTTTCTAGCACAGATACGCAGTATTTT
cdr3_aa: CASSIFSSTDTQYF

j_call: TRBJ2-3
d_call: -
clone_size: -
v_call: TRBV9
cdr3_nt: TGTGCCAGCAGCGTAGCCGGGGGTTTCACGGGTACGCAGTATTTT
cdr3_aa: CASSVAGGFTGTQYF

j_call: TRBJ1-2
d_call: -
clone_size: -
v_call: TRBV28
cdr3_nt: TGTGCCAGCAGTTACACAGAGAACTATGGCTACACCTTC
cdr3_aa: CASSYTENYGYTF

j_call: TRBJ2-5
d_call: TRBD2
clone_size: -
v_call: TRBV5-4
cdr3_nt: TGTGCCAGCAGCTTGGCCCTAGCGGGAGTGGGGGAGACCCAGTACTTC
cdr3_aa: CASSLALAGVGETQYF

j_call: TRBJ2-7
d_call: -
clone_size: -
v_call: TRBV5-6
cdr3_nt: TGTGCCAGCAGCTTGGGGGTACGCGAGCAGTACTTC
cdr3_aa: CASSLGVREQYF

j_call: TRBJ2-7
d_call: -
clone_size: -
v_call: TRBV27
cdr3_nt: TGTGCCAGCAGTTTCGACAACGGGCAGTACTTC
cdr3_aa: CASSFDNGQYF

j_call: TRBJ1-5
d_call: -
clone_size: -
v_call: TRBV11-2
cdr3_nt: TGTGCCAGCAGCTTAGAAAATCAGCCCCAGCATTTT
cdr3_aa: CASSLENQPQHF

j_call: TRBJ1-2
d_call: -
clone_size: few
v_call: TRBV28
cdr3_nt: TGTGCCAGCAGTTCCCCGCGAGAGGGGGCTAACTATGGCTACACCTTC
cdr3_aa: CASSSPREGANYGYTF

j_call: TRBJ2-1
d_call: -
clone_size: -
v_call: TRBV29-1
cdr3_nt: TGCAGCGTTGACTGGAGGACCGATAATGAGCAGTTCTTC
cdr3_aa: CSVDWRTDNEQFF